Only a few counts were recorded for the clone carrying this TCR beta chain. The data originate from a study of blood T cell repertoires in COVID-19. As for the study in general: Italy, Spain and the United States were the sources of the convalescent and acute COVID-19 samples. T cells, B-cell-depleted T cells, or PBMCs supplied cDNA or gDNA.

The V and J ends lost 2 bases and 6 bases respectively, with 10 bases between them. Germline CDR1 is KGHSH and CDR2 is LQKENI. This CDR3 is built from 13 residues. Only in-frame clones appear in the TCRdb table, and some are missing; sequencing was by immunoSEQ multiplex PCR. Of just under 40,000 clones listed, 87% were seen once; the top ten hold 20% to 30%. The chain uses TRBV18 and TRBJ1-2; D is unclear. Sequences were obtained from peripheral blood. This clonotype was obtained from a man between 50 and 59 years old with active or convalescent COVID-19. CDR3 protein: CASSPDGGNGYTF. CDR3 in DNA: TGTGCCAGCTCACCAGACGGAGGGAATGGCTACACCTTC.